Each of the 14 T cell receptor beta chains below was sequenced from the same sample in a study of early T cells in non-severe SARS-CoV-2 infection. TCRdb independently ran MiXCR on the 5' RACE reads; one entry per CDR3 protein. The table has about 77,000 distinct CDR3 sequences, roughly 4.7% seen once. Material: whole blood, obtained at baseline. The origin of the receptors is an adult who was a healthcare worker with PCR-confirmed SARS-CoV-2 infection or an uninfected control (not recorded which).

This clonotype was seen repeatedly, ten times or more. The chain carries TRBV3-1 and TRBJ1-1; D is uncertain. Trimming removed 3 bases at V and 9 bases at J, with 8 bases between. Looked up from germline, CDR1 is LGHDT and CDR2 is YNNKEL (reference sequence). The CDR3 covers 11 residues. The CDR3 sequence: CASSHGVKAFF. Written as DNA, the CDR3 is TGTGCCAGCAGCCATGGAGTTAAAGCTTTCTTT. The full variable domain, with the rest looked up from reference TRBV3-1 and TRBJ1-1, is DTAVSQTPKYLVTQMGNDKSIKCEQNLGHDTMYWYKQDSKKFLKIMFSYNNKELIINETVPNRFSPKSPDKAHLNLHINSLELGDSAVYFCASSHGVKAFFGQGTRLTVV.

The rearrangement uses TRBV20-1 and TRBJ2-1; 14 bases fit TRBD2. CDR3 length equals 15 residues. Looked up from germline, CDR1 is DFQATT and CDR2 is SNEGSKA (reference sequence). J lost 7 bases, V lost 6 bases, and 8 bases had no gene match. The DNA for the CDR3 is TGCAGTGCCAGACTAGCGGGAGGGCCTCTTAATGAGCAGTTCTTC. Encoded protein: CSARLAGGPLNEQFF.

The rearrangement joins TRBV20-1 to TRBJ1-5; TRBD1 aligns across 8 bases. The V and J ends lost 0 bases and 6 bases, in that order; junction bases with no gene match: 7. Germline V gene lookup returns CDR1 DFQATT and CDR2 SNEGSKA (reference sequence). This CDR3 has 15 amino acids. Here the CDR3 reads CSARDRQGAGQPQHF. The CDR3 DNA sequence: TGCAGTGCTAGAGATCGGCAGGGGGCAGGTCAGCCCCAGCATTTT.

This sequence joins TRBV30 and TRBJ1-5; 9 bases fit TRBD1. The germline V gene encodes CDR1 GTSNPN and CDR2 SVGIG (reference sequence). This CDR3 comprises 20 residues. The ends lost 2 bases at V and 4 bases at J; junction bases unmatched: 21. The CDR3 nucleotides are TGTGCCTGGAGTCCCTTAACCCAAGGACAGGGGTTAGTAGGGAATCAGCCCCAGCATTTT. Translating gives CAWSPLTQGQGLVGNQPQHF.

In this sample, this clonotype turned up many times. One end of the junction is discordant with germline, which a read error may explain. V usage is TRBV7-9 and J usage is TRBJ2-3; D not certain. Germline CDR1 reads SEHNR; CDR2 reads FQNEAQ (reference sequence). This CDR3 has 14 amino acids. The CDR3 is CASGFGEHPDTQYF. As DNA, the CDR3 is TGTGCCAGCGGCTTTGGCGAGCACCCAGATACGCAGTATTTT.

This clonotype was picked up many times. This CDR3 is CASSEKGLAGVNEQFF. The DNA for the CDR3 is TGTGCCAGCAGCGAGAAGGGACTAGCCGGAGTAAATGAGCAGTTCTTC. This chain joins TRBV9 and TRBJ2-1; 9 bases map to TRBD2. The CDR3 contains 16 residues. CDR1 and CDR2 from the germline V gene are SGDLS and YYNGEE. J lost 7 bases, V lost 3 bases, and 11 bases had no gene match.

This clonotype was seen ten or more times. V is TRBV10-3 and J is TRBJ1-1; no clear D. The V end was cut by 1 base, the J end by 6 bases, with 6 bases between. Germline assignment: CDR1 ENHRY and CDR2 SYGVKD. The CDR3 has 12 amino acids. In DNA, the CDR3 is TGTGCCATCAGTGAGTTGGGGTCTGAAGCTTTCTTT. This gives the protein CAISELGSEAFF.

The chain has TRBV19 and TRBJ2-7; D is perhaps TRBD1 (6 bases). Trimming took 6 bases from V and 2 from J, leaving 11 bases between them. The CDR3 is made up of 13 amino acids. The germline CDR1 and CDR2 sequences are LNHDA and SQIVND (reference sequence). DNA for the CDR3: TGTGCCAGTAGGAACAGGGTACCCTACGAGCAGTACTTC. It translates to CASRNRVPYEQYF.

V and J are TRBV7-9 and TRBJ2-3; a possible D gene is TRBD1 (6 bases). The V end lost 7 bases, the J end lost 5 bases, and 16 bases lay between the germline ends. CDR1 and CDR2 from the germline V gene are SEHNR and FQNEAQ (reference sequence). This CDR3 region has 14 residues. In DNA, the CDR3 is TGTGCCAGCACCCAGATGGGGGCAGGAGATACGCAGTATTTT. Its protein product is CASTQMGAGDTQYF.

This clonotype showed up many times. The chain joins TRBV7-6 to TRBJ1-2; maybe TRBD1 (6 bases). Trimming shortened V by 5 bases and J by 3 bases, and 13 bases separated the two germline ends. Per germline, CDR1 SGHVS and CDR2 FNYEAQ. The CDR3 extends over 14 amino acids. The DNA of the CDR3 is TGTGCCAGCAGCCTACTGTCAGGGGACTATGGCTACACCTTC. Protein sequence: CASSLLSGDYGYTF.

In its sample, this clonotype was seen many times. The chain is built from TRBV7-6 and TRBJ2-2; TRBD2 agrees at 9 bases. Germline-derived CDR1 and CDR2 are SGHVS and FNYEAQ. V shed 0 bases and J 2 bases; nucleotides not matched to a gene: 7. The CDR3 has 18 amino acids. CDR3 region: CASSLALAGGPNTGELFF. The CDR3 region has the DNA TGTGCCAGCAGCTTAGCGTTGGCGGGAGGGCCCAACACCGGGGAGCTGTTTTTT.

The genes are TRBV9 and TRBJ2-3; D is ambiguous. The CDR3 spans 12 residues. Deletions cut 2 bases from V and 6 bases from J, with 7 bases between. Germline lookup yields CDR1 SGDLS and CDR2 YYNGEE. CDR3 DNA: TGTGCCAGCAGCGTGGGCCTGGATACGCAGTATTTT. Encoded protein: CASSVGLDTQYF.

This clonotype came up many times. This chain connects TRBV12-3 or TRBV12-4 to TRBJ2-1; D ambiguous. Deletions cut 3 bases from V and 3 bases from J, with 6 bases between. CDR3 length: 13 amino acids. This chain's CDR3 is CASSFPGYNEQFF. The CDR3, as DNA: TGTGCCAGCAGTTTCCCCGGCTACAATGAGCAGTTCTTC.

This clonotype was recorded at least ten times. The chain employs TRBV20-1 and TRBJ2-3, with TRBD2 as a possible D gene (6 bases). Trimming removed 0 bases from V and 4 bases from J, with 14 bases in between. From germline, CDR1 is DFQATT and CDR2 SNEGSKA (reference sequence). The CDR3 has 15 amino acids. This CDR3 reads CSARESFGRSDTQYF. For the CDR3, the DNA is TGCAGTGCTAGAGAAAGTTTCGGGAGATCAGATACGCAGTATTTT.